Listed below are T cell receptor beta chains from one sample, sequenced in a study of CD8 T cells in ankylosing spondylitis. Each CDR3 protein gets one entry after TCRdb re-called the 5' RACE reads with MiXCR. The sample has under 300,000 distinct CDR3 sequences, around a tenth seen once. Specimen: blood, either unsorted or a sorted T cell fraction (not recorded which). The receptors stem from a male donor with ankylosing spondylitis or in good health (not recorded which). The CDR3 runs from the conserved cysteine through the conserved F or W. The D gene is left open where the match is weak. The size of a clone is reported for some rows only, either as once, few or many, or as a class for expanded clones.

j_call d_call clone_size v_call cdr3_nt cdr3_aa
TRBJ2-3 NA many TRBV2 TGTGCCAGCAGTGAAGCGCCCAGAATAGATACGCAGTATTTT CASSEAPRIDTQYF
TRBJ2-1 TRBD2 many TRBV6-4 TGTGCCAGCAGTGAGTCCAGCGGGGGGGCCGATGAGCAGTTCTTC CASSESSGGADEQFF
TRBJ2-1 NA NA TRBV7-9 TGTGCCATTCCGAAGGGGGGGAATGAGCAGTTCTTC CAIPKGGNEQFF
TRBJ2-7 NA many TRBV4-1 TGCGCCAGCAGCCAAGGCGAACTCGCCTACGAGCAGTACTTC CASSQGELAYEQYF
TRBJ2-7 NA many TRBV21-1 TGTGCCAGCAGCGTAACGGCGACTAGCGGGAGGAACGAGCAGTACTTC CASSVTATSGRNEQYF
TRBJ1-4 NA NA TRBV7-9 TGTGCCAGCAGCTTAAGAGGCCCCGGAGGCACTAATGAAAAACTGTTTTTT CASSLRGPGGTNEKLFF
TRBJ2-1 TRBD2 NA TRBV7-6 TGTGCCAGCAGCCCTCTGGCGGGAGGCTCCTACAATGAGCAGTTCTTC CASSPLAGGSYNEQFF
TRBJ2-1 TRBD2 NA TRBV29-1 TGCAGCGTAGGACTAGCGGGCGGTGAGCAGTTCTTC CSVGLAGGEQFF
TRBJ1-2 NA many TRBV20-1 TGCAGTGCTAGATTCATCCGGGACACGGAAGAGGGCTATGGCTACACCTTC CSARFIRDTEEGYGYTF
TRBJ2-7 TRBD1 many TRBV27 TGTGCCAGCAGTTCTACAGGGGAGCCCTCCTACGAGCAGTACTTC CASSSTGEPSYEQYF
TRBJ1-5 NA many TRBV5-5 TGTGCCAGCAGTACTGCAGGAGACCAGCCCCAGCATTTT CASSTAGDQPQHF
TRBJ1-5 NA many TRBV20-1 TGCAGTGCTAGAGATCTTTTGGGGCAGGAGAATCAGCCCCAGCATTTT CSARDLLGQENQPQHF
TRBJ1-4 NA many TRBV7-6 TGTGCCAGCAGGGGAGAGGGGGTCGGTGAAAAACTGTTTTTT CASRGEGVGEKLFF
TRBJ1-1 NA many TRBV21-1 TGTGCCAGCAGCAAGTCGGGGGGGGCTTATTGTTACACTGAAGCTTTCTTT CASSKSGGAYCYTEAFF
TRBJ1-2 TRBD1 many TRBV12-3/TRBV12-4 TGTGCCAGCAGCGCGGGACAGGGCAGGATGGGCTACACCTTC CASSAGQGRMGYTF
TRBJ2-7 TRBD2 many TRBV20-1 TGCAGTGCTAGTTGGGAGGGACTTAACTACGAGCAGTACTTC CSASWEGLNYEQYF
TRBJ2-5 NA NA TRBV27 TGTGCCAGCAGAAGGACAGACTTTCAAGAGACCCAGTACTTC CASRRTDFQETQYF
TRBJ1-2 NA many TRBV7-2 TGTGCCCGCTTTAGAGGGGGGCGCAAATCGGTCTATGGCTACACCTTC CARFRGGRKSVYGYTF
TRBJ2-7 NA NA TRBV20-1 TGCAGTGCTAGAGACCGGGACTCAGGTATTACCTACGAGCAGTACTTC CSARDRDSGITYEQYF
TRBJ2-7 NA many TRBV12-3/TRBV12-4 TGTGCCAGCAGTTTGACTCTAGGAGGCGAGCAGTACTTC CASSLTLGGEQYF
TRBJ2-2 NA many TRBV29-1 TGCAGCGCCTTGAAAGGGACCGGGGAGCTGTTTTTT CSALKGTGELFF
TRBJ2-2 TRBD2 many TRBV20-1 TGCAGTGCTAGAGAGGTCGGGAGGGCGGGAAGCCTGAACACCGGGGAGCTGTTTTTT CSAREVGRAGSLNTGELFF
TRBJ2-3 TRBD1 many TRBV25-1 TGTGCCAGCAGTGATGGACTTGAACAGGGGTGGGATACGCAGTATTTT CASSDGLEQGWDTQYF
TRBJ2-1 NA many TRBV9 TGTGCCAGCAGCGGAGGCTCCTACAATGAGCAGTTCTTC CASSGGSYNEQFF
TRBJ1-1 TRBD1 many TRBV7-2 TGTGCCAGCAGCCACCGGACAGGGGGATTCGATGAAGCTTTCTTT CASSHRTGGFDEAFF
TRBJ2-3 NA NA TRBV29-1 TGCAGCGCCACAGGAGGAGATAGCACAGATACGCAGTATTTT CSATGGDSTDTQYF
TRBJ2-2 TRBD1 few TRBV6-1 TGTGCCAGCACTCCATTCATGGGACAGGGTAAATCCGGGGAGCTGTTTTTT CASTPFMGQGKSGELFF
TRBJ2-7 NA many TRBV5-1 TGCGCCGAGCTTTACGTGGAGCAGTACTTC CAELYVEQYF
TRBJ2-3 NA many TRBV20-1 TGCAGTGCGGTGTGGGCAAGGGCTAATACGCAGTATTTT CSAVWARANTQYF
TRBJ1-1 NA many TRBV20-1 TGCAGTGCTGACGACGTAGTCAAGGCGAACACTGAAGCTTTCTTT CSADDVVKANTEAFF
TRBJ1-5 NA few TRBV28 TGTGCCAGCAAACAGGGTGGTAATCAGCCCCAGCATTTT CASKQGGNQPQHF
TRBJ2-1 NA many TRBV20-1 TGCAGTGCTATACGACAGAGCGATGAGCAGTTCTTC CSAIRQSDEQFF
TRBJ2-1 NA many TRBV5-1 TGCGCCAGCAGCTTCACCGGGGCTAGCAGACCCTCCAATGAGCAGTTCTTC CASSFTGASRPSNEQFF
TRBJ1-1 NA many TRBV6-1 TGTGCCAGCAGTGCTATGACAGTAAGAAGGGACACTGAAGCTTTCTTT CASSAMTVRRDTEAFF
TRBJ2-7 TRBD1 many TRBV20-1 TGCAGTGCTAGGGGGAAGGGGGCTCGATCCTACGAGCAGTACTTC CSARGKGARSYEQYF
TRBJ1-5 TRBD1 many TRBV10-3 TGTGCCATCAGAGACGGGACAGGAGGGGCCAATCAGCCCCAGCATTTT CAIRDGTGGANQPQHF
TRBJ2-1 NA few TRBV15 TGTGCCACCAGCAGAGAGCTGACTCCTTACTCCTACAATGAGCAGTTCTTC CATSRELTPYSYNEQFF
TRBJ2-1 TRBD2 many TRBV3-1 TGTGCCAGCGCCTCAAGGGGACTAGCGGGGGAGCAGTTCTTC CASASRGLAGEQFF
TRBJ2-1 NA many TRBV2 TGTGCCAGCAGGCCCCGCGCGAGGCAACTGGACAATGAGCAGTTCTTC CASRPRARQLDNEQFF
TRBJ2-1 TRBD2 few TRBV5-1 TGCGCCAGCAGCTTGCCGGGGGGGTGGTTCAATGAGCAGTTCTTC CASSLPGGWFNEQFF
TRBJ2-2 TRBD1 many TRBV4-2 TGTGCCAGCAGCCAAGACGAGGGGGCGGTGTCCGGGGAGCTGTTTTTT CASSQDEGAVSGELFF
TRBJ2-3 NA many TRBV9 TGTGCCAGCAGCACCCCAGGGGGGGCAGATACGCAGTATTTT CASSTPGGADTQYF
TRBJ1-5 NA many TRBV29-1 TGCAGCGTTGTTCAGGGGCCGGGGCCCCAGCATTTT CSVVQGPGPQHF
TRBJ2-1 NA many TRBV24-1 TGTGCCACCAGTGATAAAAGGTCCGAGGGGCAGTTCTTC CATSDKRSEGQFF